This TCR beta chain was identified in a study of blood T cell repertoires in COVID-19. Germline V gene sequence: CDR1 LNHDA, CDR2 SQIVND (reference sequence). CDR3 size: 15 residues. Trimming left V 1 base short and J 3 bases short, with 10 bases between. Profiling relied on immunoSEQ multiplex PCR, and the TCRdb table lists in-frame clones only, not all of them. Of more than 110,000 clones detected, about 88% appear once; the ten largest clones hold around 5%. The specimen was peripheral blood. The rearrangement links TRBV19 to TRBJ1-5; no reliable D call. This sequence originates from a human donor in a cohort sampled during active COVID-19. CDR3 in DNA: TGTGCCAGTAGTATAGGTCAGAACCCCAATCAGCCCCAGCATTTT. This codes for CASSIGQNPNQPQHF.